Following are 26 T cell receptor beta chains from one sample sequenced in a study of blood T cell repertoires in COVID-19. The protocol was immunoSEQ multiplex PCR, while the TCRdb copy is restricted to in-frame clones and leaves out a portion. Of approximately 210,000 clones listed, 89% were seen once; the top ten hold about 5%. Sequenced: peripheral blood. Receptor source: a woman aged 40 to 50 with acute or convalescent COVID-19.

This CDR3 reads CASRLDSPTDTQYF. CDR3 DNA: TGCGCCAGCAGGCTTGACAGTCCCACAGATACGCAGTATTTT. The genes are TRBV5-1 and TRBJ2-3; D possibly corresponds to TRBD1 (5 bases). CDR3 length equals 14 residues. Trimming took 5 bases from V and 2 from J, leaving 12 bases between them. The germline CDR1 and CDR2 sequences are SGHRS and YFSETQ.

The rearrangement joins TRBV14 to TRBJ1-6, with D maybe TRBD1 (5 bases). This CDR3 comprises 15 residues. The V end was cut by 0 bases, the J end by 7 bases, with 10 bases between. Germline values: CDR1 SGHDN, CDR2 FVKESK. CDR3 amino acids: CASSQEAGWNSPLHF. The CDR3 coding sequence is TGTGCCAGCAGCCAAGAGGCAGGGTGGAATTCACCCCTCCACTTT.

CDR3 sequence (DNA): TGTGCCAGCAGTCGAGGGGGCCCAACCTATGGCTACACCTTC. Translating gives CASSRGGPTYGYTF. This sequence joins TRBV6-5 and TRBJ1-2; TRBD1 matches at 7 bases. The CDR3 totals 14 residues. Trimming at V came to 5 bases and at J to 4 bases, leaving 7 bases not matched to a gene. Germline CDR1 is MNHEY and CDR2 is SVGAGI.

The chain is built from TRBV2 and TRBJ2-1; TRBD2 matches 10 bases. The CDR3 is 14 amino acids. CDR1 is SNHLY, CDR2 FYNNEI, per germline. Germline trimming cut 3 bases from V and 10 bases from J; bases unmatched to any gene: 6. The CDR3 DNA is TGTGCCAGCAGTGAGCAGCGGGGGGGCCGGGAGCAGTTCTTC. It specifies CASSEQRGGREQFF.

The J gene is TRBJ2-1, the V gene TRBV5-1, with D possibly matching TRBD2 (5 bases). The germline V gene encodes CDR1 SGHRS and CDR2 YFSETQ. Trimming took 0 bases from V and 0 from J, leaving 10 bases between them. CDR3 length: 16 residues. The CDR3 here is CASSLGTGSSYNEQFF. The DNA for the CDR3 is TGCGCCAGCAGCTTGGGGACGGGGAGCTCCTACAATGAGCAGTTCTTC.

The rearrangement joins TRBV5-4 to TRBJ2-1; the match to TRBD2 covers 8 bases. The V gene end was trimmed by 3 bases and the J gene end by 9 bases; junction bases not matched to a gene: 11. The CDR3 has 15 residues. The V gene's germline CDR1 is SGHNT and CDR2 YYREEE (reference sequence). The CDR3 DNA sequence: TGTGCCAGCAGCTCTTTAGCGGGGCCTCTACGTGAGCAGTTCTTC. Translating gives CASSSLAGPLREQFF.

J is TRBJ1-6 and V is TRBV4-2; D not certain. The CDR3 sequence is 15 residues long. V lost 0 bases and J lost 10, with 13 bases in between. CDR1 LGHNA and CDR2 YNFKEQ come from the germline V gene. CDR3 region: CASSQENGIVSPLHF. CDR3 sequence (DNA): TGTGCCAGCAGCCAAGAGAACGGGATAGTGTCACCCCTCCACTTT.

The chain links TRBV25-1 to TRBJ1-1, with D maybe TRBD1 (5 bases). Trimming took 5 bases from V and 4 from J, leaving 14 bases between them. This CDR3 comprises 14 residues. CDR1 is MGHDK and CDR2 is SYGVNS in the germline V gene. CDR3 in amino acids: CASSHGGLGTEAFF. The CDR3 bases are TGTGCCAGCAGTCACGGGGGGTTGGGCACTGAAGCTTTCTTT. The variable domain in full, completed from reference TRBV25-1 and TRBJ1-1, reads EADIYQTPRYLVIGTGKKITLECSQTMGHDKMYWYQQDPGMELHLIHYSYGVNSTEKGDLSSESTVSRIRTEHFPLTLESARPSHTSQYLCASSHGGLGTEAFFGQGTRLTVV.

Here the CDR3 reads CASRVDRGHTGELFF. CDR3 coding DNA: TGTGCCAGCAGAGTCGACAGGGGGCATACCGGGGAGCTGTTTTTT. V gene TRBV7-9 combines with J gene TRBJ2-2, with 10 bases identical to TRBD1. This CDR3 region has 15 residues. Looked up from germline, CDR1 is SEHNR and CDR2 is FQNEAQ (reference sequence). With V trimmed by 6 bases and J by 5 bases, 6 bases remained unmatched.

The genes are TRBV6-1 and TRBJ2-3; TRBD2 matches 9 bases. This CDR3 comprises 16 residues. V trimming: 3 bases; J trimming: 0 bases; junction bases outside the gene matches: 4. In germline, CDR1 is MNHNS, CDR2 SASEGT. As DNA, the CDR3 is TGTGCCAGCAGTGAGCTAGCGGGGCCTAGCACAGATACGCAGTATTTT. It translates to CASSELAGPSTDTQYF.

The count of this clone is one. The chain recombines TRBV7-9 with TRBJ1-4; D is possibly TRBD1 (5 bases). Per germline, CDR1 SEHNR and CDR2 FQNEAQ (reference sequence). The ends were cut back, 5 bases at V and 7 bases at J, with 17 bases in the middle. CDR3 length: 15 amino acids. The CDR3 protein is CASSMGHSRGEKLFF. The CDR3 region has the DNA TGTGCCAGCAGCATGGGGCATTCAAGGGGTGAAAAACTGTTTTTT. Full variable domain (remainder filled in from reference TRBV7-9 and TRBJ1-4): DTGVSQNPRHKITKRGQNVTFRCDPISEHNRLYWYRQTLGQGPEFLTYFQNEAQLEKSRLLSDRFSAERPKGSFSTLEIQRTEQGDSAMYLCASSMGHSRGEKLFFGSGTQLSVL.

About this clone: The sample carries other DNA sequences with the same CDR3. This chain uses TRBV18 with TRBJ1-2; TRBD1 aligns across 7 bases. Looked up from germline, CDR1 is KGHSH and CDR2 is LQKENI. CDR3 length: 13 amino acids. V shed 3 bases, J shed 4 bases, and the junction held 2 bases outside the gene matches. CDR3 sequence (DNA): TGTGCCAGCTCACCCGACAGGGCCTATGGCTACACCTTC. Its translation: CASSPDRAYGYTF. The entire variable domain, with the rest obtained from reference TRBV18 and TRBJ1-2, is as follows: NAGVMQNPRHLVRRRGQEARLRCSPMKGHSHVYWYRQLPEEGLKFMVYLQKENIIDESGMPKERFSAEFPKEGPSILRIQQVVRGDSAAYFCASSPDRAYGYTFGSGTRLTVV.

V usage is TRBV30 and J usage is TRBJ1-2; no clear D. The CDR3 is 11 residues long. V was pared by 0 bases and J by 7 bases, with 6 bases between. The germline V gene encodes CDR1 GTSNPN and CDR2 SVGIG (reference sequence). CDR3 residues: CAWSVRGGYTF. The CDR3 DNA follows: TGTGCCTGGAGTGTACGGGGTGGCTACACCTTC.

The chain recombines TRBV5-1 with TRBJ1-2; D is unresolved. Germline lookup yields CDR1 SGHRS and CDR2 YFSETQ. Trimming stripped 3 bases from V and 6 bases from J, with 18 bases between. This CDR3 has 15 residues. The CDR3 bases are TGCGCCAGCAGCTCGGGATCGACTACTACTAATGGCTACACCTTC. Amino acids: CASSSGSTTTNGYTF. The variable domain in full, completed from reference TRBV5-1 and TRBJ1-2, reads KAGVTQTPRYLIKTRGQQVTLSCSPISGHRSVSWYQQTPGQGLQFLFEYFSETQRNKGNFPGRFSGRQFSNSRSEMNVSTLELGDSALYLCASSSGSTTTNGYTFGSGTRLTVV.

This clone has only one observation. This chain joins TRBV4-1 and TRBJ1-1, with TRBD1 matching 7 bases. V lost 4 bases to trimming and J lost 1 base; unmatched junction nucleotides: 0. The CDR3 has 13 residues. Germline V gives CDR1 MGHRA, CDR2 YSYEKL. CDR3 in DNA: TGCGCCAGCAGCCGGACAGGGAACACTGAAGCTTTCTTT. Its translation is CASSRTGNTEAFF.

The chain uses TRBV6-5 and TRBJ1-1, with no clear D. V lost 8 bases to trimming and J lost 11 bases, with 18 bases between them. The CDR3 extends over 12 amino acids. Looked up from germline, CDR1 is MNHEY and CDR2 is SVGAGI. CDR3 sequence (DNA): TGTGCCAGCGCAGAATATACGGGGTTTGCTTTCTTT. Protein product: CASAEYTGFAFF.

The CDR3 sequence is CAISGGEAYYGYTF. DNA for the CDR3: TGTGCCATCAGTGGAGGCGAGGCCTACTATGGCTACACCTTC. The chain joins TRBV10-3 to TRBJ1-2, with D uncertain. Germline assignment: CDR1 ENHRY and CDR2 SYGVKD. The CDR3 length is 14 residues. V gave up 4 bases and J gave up 3 bases, with 12 bases separating them.

The chain employs TRBV27 and TRBJ2-5, with 9 bases aligning to TRBD1. Germline V gene data show CDR1 as MNHEY and CDR2 as SMNVEV (reference sequence). The CDR3 runs to 15 residues. V was clipped by 2 bases and J by 2 bases; unmatched bases: 3. CDR3 coding DNA: TGTGCCAGCAGTTTAGACAGGGGGAGGCAAGAGACCCAGTACTTC. This translates into CASSLDRGRQETQYF.

The rearrangement uses TRBV18 and TRBJ1-2; 9 nucleotides line up with TRBD1. CDR1 and CDR2 (germline): KGHSH, LQKENI. J was trimmed by 6 bases and V by 4 bases; bases with no gene match: 9. The CDR3 contains 15 residues. Here the CDR3 reads CASSRNKGQGHGYTF. The CDR3 bases are TGTGCCAGCTCACGAAACAAGGGACAGGGTCATGGCTACACCTTC.

V usage is TRBV15 and J usage is TRBJ1-2, with TRBD1 as a possible D gene (5 bases). V shed 6 bases and J shed 0 bases, with 17 bases lying between them. There are 16 residues in the CDR3. Looked up from germline, CDR1 is LNHNV and CDR2 is YYDKDF (reference sequence). The CDR3 region is CATSSGGVTSNYGYTF. The CDR3 region has the DNA TGTGCCACCAGTTCGGGGGGGGTGACTTCTAACTATGGCTACACCTTC.

V usage is TRBV30 and J usage is TRBJ2-1; 7 bases match TRBD2. The CDR3 spans 15 residues. Per germline, CDR1 GTSNPN and CDR2 SVGIG (reference sequence). J lost 8 bases, V lost 5 bases, and 15 bases had no gene match. CDR3 bases: TGTGCCTGGGGGGGGGTCGAACTCACCGGCGATGAGCAGTTCTTC. Translated, it gives CAWGGVELTGDEQFF.

This clone was counted between two and nine times. The chain links TRBV2 to TRBJ2-1, with D perhaps TRBD1 (6 bases). Trimming cost V 7 bases and J 2 bases, with 12 bases left between them. Germline V gives CDR1 SNHLY, CDR2 FYNNEI. The CDR3 extends over 14 amino acids. CDR3 nucleotide sequence: TGTGCCAGCACCCCGACAGGACCCTACAATGAGCAGTTCTTC. It codes for CASTPTGPYNEQFF. Filled out from reference TRBV2 and TRBJ2-1, the complete variable domain reads EPEVTQTPSHQVTQMGQEVILRCVPISNHLYFYWYRQILGQKVEFLVSFYNNEISEKSEIFDDQFSVERPDGSNFTLKIRSTKLEDSAMYFCASTPTGPYNEQFFGPGTRLTVL.

This clone was detected only once. The chain has TRBV18 and TRBJ2-7, with D tentatively TRBD2 (6 bases). The V and J ends lost 1 base and 6 bases respectively, with 10 bases between them. CDR3 length: 13 amino acids. Germline V gives CDR1 KGHSH, CDR2 LQKENI. The CDR3 coding sequence is TGTGCCAGCTCACCACACGATAGCGGCGAGCAGTACGTC. Translating it yields CASSPHDSGEQYV.

The V call is TRBV3-1 (or the pseudogene TRBV3-2), the J call TRBJ1-5; no firm D call. This CDR3 region has 13 residues. Trimming pared 10 bases from V and 7 bases from J, leaving 17 bases between. Germline V gene lookup returns CDR1 LGHDT and CDR2 YNNKEL (reference sequence). The CDR3 nucleotides are TGTGCCACGGCCTTTGGGCTGGAACAGCCCCAGCATTTT. Amino acid sequence: CATAFGLEQPQHF.

The chain has TRBV6-2 or TRBV6-3 and TRBJ2-1; TRBD2 matches 12 bases. CDR1 is MNHEY and CDR2 is SVGEGT in the germline V gene. V was pared by 4 bases and J by 6 bases, with 10 bases of the junction left unmatched. This CDR3 has 17 amino acids. The CDR3 spells CASSSRTSGAFGNEQFF. The CDR3 DNA reads TGTGCCAGCAGTTCAAGGACTAGCGGGGCTTTTGGCAATGAGCAGTTCTTC.

The chain couples TRBV2 to TRBJ2-5; TRBD1 agrees at 8 bases. V lost 2 bases to trimming and J lost 5 bases; unmatched junction nucleotides: 4. Germline CDR1 SNHLY, CDR2 FYNNEI. This CDR3 spans 14 amino acids. The CDR3 nucleotides are TGTGCCAGCAGTGAATTCAGGGGGCACGAGACCCAGTACTTC. This sequence encodes CASSEFRGHETQYF.